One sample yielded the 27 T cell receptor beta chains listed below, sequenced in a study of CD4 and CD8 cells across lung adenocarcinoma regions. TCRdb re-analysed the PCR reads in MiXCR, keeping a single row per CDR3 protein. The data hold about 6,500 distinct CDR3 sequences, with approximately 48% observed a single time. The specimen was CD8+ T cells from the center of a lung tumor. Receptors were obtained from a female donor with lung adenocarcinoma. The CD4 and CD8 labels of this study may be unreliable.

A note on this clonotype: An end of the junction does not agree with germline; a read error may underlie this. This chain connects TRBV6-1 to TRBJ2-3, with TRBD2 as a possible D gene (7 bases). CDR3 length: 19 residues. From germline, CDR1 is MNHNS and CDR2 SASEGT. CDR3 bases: TGTGCCAGCAGGTCCGCCCCTTTCGGGGGGAAGGGGGGCACAGACATGCAGTATTTC. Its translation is CASRSAPFGGKGGTDMQYF.

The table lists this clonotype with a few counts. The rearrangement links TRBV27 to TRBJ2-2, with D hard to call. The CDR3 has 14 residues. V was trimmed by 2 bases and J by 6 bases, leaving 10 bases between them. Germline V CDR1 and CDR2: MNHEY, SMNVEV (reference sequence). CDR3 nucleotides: TGTGCCAGCAGTTTACAATCACGGGCCGGGGAGCTGTTTTTT. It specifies CASSLQSRAGELFF.

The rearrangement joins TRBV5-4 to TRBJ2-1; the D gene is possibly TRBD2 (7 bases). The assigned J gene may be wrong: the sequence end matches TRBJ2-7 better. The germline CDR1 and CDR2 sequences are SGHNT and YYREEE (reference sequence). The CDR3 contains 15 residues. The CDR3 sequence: CANRAGSGDFYEQYF. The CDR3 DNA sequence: TGTGCCAACAGGGCGGGAAGCGGGGACTTTTACGAGCAGTACTTC.

The CDR3 coding sequence is TGCAGTGCTAGTCCGGCGTGGATGGAGCAGTTCTTC. This translates into CSASPAWMEQFF. The V call is TRBV20-1, the J call TRBJ2-1; D call uncertain. The V end was cut by 3 bases, the J end by 10 bases, with 13 bases between. This CDR3 spans 12 amino acids. In germline, CDR1 is DFQATT, CDR2 SNEGSKA (reference sequence).

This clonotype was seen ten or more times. DNA for the CDR3: TGTGCCAGCAGTTTTGGCAGTAACACTGAAGCTTTCTTT. This encodes CASSFGSNTEAFF. The rearrangement uses TRBV7-2 and TRBJ1-1; D gene unclear. Trimming stripped 6 bases from V and 2 bases from J, with 10 bases between. This CDR3 has 13 residues. CDR1 and CDR2 (germline): SGHTA, FQGNSA.

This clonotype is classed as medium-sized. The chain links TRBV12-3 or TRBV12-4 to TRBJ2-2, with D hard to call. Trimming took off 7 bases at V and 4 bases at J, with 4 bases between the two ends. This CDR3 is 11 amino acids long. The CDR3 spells CASKVTGELFF. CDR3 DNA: TGTGCCAGCAAGGTCACCGGGGAGCTGTTTTTT.

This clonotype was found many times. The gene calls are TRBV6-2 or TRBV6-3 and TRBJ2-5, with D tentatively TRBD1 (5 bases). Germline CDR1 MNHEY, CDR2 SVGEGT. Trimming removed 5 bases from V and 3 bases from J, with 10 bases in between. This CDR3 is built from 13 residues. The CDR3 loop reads CASSPQEKETQYF. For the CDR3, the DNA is TGTGCCAGCAGTCCACAGGAGAAAGAGACCCAGTACTTC.

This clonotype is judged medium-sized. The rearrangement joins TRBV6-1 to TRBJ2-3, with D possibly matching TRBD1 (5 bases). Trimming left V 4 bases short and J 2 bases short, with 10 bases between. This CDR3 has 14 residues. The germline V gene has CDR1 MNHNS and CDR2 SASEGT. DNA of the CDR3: TGTGCCAGCAGTGGGTTAGGGGCCACAGATACGCAGTATTTT. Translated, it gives CASSGLGATDTQYF.

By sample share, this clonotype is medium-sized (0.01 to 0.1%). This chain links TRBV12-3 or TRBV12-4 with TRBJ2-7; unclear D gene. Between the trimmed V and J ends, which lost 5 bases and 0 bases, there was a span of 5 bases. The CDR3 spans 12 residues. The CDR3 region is CASSPYSYEQYF. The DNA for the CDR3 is TGTGCCAGCAGTCCCTACTCCTACGAGCAGTACTTC.

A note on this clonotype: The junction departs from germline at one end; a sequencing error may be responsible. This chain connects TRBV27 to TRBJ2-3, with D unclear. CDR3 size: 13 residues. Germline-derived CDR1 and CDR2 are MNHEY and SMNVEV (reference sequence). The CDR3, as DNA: TGTGCCAGCGGTCCCTCTGTCACGGATACGCAGTATTTC. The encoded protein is CASGPSVTDTQYF.

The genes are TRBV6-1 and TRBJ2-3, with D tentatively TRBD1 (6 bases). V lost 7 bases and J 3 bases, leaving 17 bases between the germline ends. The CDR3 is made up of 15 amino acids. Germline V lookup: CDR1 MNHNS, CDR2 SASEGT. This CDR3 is CASKLADRVTDTQYF. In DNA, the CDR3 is TGTGCCAGCAAGCTGGCGGACAGAGTAACAGATACGCAGTATTTT.

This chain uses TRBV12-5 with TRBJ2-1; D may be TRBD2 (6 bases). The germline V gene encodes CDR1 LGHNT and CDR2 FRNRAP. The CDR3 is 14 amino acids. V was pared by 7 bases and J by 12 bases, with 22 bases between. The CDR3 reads CASAPGGVTGPQFF. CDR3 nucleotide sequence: TGTGCTAGTGCCCCCGGGGGAGTCACAGGACCGCAGTTCTTC.

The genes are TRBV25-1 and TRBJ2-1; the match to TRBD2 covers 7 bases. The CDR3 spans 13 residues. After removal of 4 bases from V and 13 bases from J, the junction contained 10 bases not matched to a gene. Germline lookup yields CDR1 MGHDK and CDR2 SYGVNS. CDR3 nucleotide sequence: TGTGCCAGCAGTGTTTTCCTAGCGGAAGGACAGTTCTTC. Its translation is CASSVFLAEGQFF.

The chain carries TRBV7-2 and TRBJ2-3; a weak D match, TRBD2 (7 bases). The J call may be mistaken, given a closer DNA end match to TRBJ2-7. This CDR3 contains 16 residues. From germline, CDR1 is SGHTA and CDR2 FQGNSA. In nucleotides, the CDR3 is TGTGCCAGCAGCTTAGCGGGGGCGGGAGCAAGAAATACGCAGTACTTC. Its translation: CASSLAGAGARNTQYF.

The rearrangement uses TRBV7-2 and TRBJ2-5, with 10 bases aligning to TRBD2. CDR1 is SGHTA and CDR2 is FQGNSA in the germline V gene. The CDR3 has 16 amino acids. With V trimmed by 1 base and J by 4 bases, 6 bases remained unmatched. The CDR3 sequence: CASSLDLAGGRETQYF. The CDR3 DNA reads TGTGCCAGCAGCTTAGATTTAGCGGGAGGAAGAGAGACCCAGTACTTC.

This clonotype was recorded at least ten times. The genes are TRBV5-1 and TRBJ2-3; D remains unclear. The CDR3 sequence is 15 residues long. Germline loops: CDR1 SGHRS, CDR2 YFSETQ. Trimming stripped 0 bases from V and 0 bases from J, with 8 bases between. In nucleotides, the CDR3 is TGCGCCAGCAGCTTGGGGGCTCGGAGCACAGATACGCAGTATTTT. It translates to CASSLGARSTDTQYF.

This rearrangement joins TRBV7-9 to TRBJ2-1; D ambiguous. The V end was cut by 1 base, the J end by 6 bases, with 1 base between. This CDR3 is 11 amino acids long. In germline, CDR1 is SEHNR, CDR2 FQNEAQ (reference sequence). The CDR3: CASSLGNEQFF. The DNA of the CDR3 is TGTGCCAGCAGCTTAGGCAATGAGCAGTTCTTC.

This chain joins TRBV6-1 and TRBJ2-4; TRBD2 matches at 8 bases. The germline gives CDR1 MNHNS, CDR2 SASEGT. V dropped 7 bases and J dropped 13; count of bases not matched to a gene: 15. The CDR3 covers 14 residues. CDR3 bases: TGTGCCAGCATGGGCGGACTAGCCAAAGACACCCAGTACTTC. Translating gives CASMGGLAKDTQYF.

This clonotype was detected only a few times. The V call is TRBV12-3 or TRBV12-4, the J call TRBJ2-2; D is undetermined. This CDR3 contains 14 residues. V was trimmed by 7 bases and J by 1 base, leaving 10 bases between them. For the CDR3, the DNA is TGTGCCAGCACTACGTCAGGGAACACCGGGGAGCTGTTTTTT. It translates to CASTTSGNTGELFF.

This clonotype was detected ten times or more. The CDR3 DNA follows: TGTGCCAGCAGCTTTCGAGGGGACGAGCAGTACTTC. Its protein product is CASSFRGDEQYF. The rearrangement uses TRBV7-6 and TRBJ2-1; D tentatively reads TRBD1 or TRBD2 (5 bases each). The J call may be in error: the DNA end matches TRBJ2-7 better. CDR1 and CDR2 (germline): SGHVS, FNYEAQ. The CDR3 is 12 amino acids.

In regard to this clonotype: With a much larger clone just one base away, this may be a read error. The CDR3 loop is CASFRSSSYNEQYF. In DNA, the CDR3 is TGTGCCAGCTTCCGGTCAAGCTCCTACAATGAGCAGTACTTC. The chain is built from TRBV6-1 and TRBJ2-1; D not resolved. Gene TRBJ2-7 matches the end of the DNA better, so the J call may be wrong. The CDR3 is 14 residues long. Germline loops: CDR1 MNHNS, CDR2 SASEGT.

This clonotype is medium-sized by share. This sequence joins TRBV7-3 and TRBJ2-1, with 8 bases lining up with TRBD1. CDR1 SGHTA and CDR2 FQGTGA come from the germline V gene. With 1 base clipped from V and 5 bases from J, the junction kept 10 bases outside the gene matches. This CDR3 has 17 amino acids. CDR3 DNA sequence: TGTGCCAGCAGCTTAAGGCAGGGGGCCTTTTACGACAATGAGCAGTTCTTC. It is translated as CASSLRQGAFYDNEQFF.

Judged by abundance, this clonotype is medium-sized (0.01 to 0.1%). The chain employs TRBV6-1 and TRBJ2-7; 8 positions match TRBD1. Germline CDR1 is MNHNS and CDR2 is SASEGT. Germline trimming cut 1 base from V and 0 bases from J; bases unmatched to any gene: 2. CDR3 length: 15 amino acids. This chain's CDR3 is CASSEDTGGSYEQYF. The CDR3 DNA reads TGTGCCAGCAGTGAAGACACAGGGGGCTCCTACGAGCAGTACTTC.

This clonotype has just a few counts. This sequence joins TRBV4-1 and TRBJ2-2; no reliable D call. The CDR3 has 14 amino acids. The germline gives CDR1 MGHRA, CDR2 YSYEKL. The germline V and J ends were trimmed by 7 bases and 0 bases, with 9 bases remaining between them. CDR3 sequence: CASKVAANTGELFF. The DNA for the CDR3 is TGCGCCAGCAAGGTGGCCGCGAACACCGGGGAGCTGTTTTTT.

As DNA, the CDR3 is TGTGCGAGGCTCGGGGGCCGTGCCCAAGAGACCCAGTACTTC. Protein sequence: CARLGGRAQETQYF. The gene calls are TRBV6-1 and TRBJ2-5; either TRBD1 or TRBD2 may fit D (6 bases each). Germline V gene data show CDR1 as MNHNS and CDR2 as SASEGT. The CDR3 consists of 14 residues.

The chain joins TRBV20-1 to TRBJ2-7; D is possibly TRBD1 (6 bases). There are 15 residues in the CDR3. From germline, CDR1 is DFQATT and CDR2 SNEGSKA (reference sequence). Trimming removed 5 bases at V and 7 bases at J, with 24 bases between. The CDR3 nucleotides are TGCAGTGCTGAAACAGGGATTAATCCAGATGGGGAGCAGTACTTC. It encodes CSAETGINPDGEQYF.

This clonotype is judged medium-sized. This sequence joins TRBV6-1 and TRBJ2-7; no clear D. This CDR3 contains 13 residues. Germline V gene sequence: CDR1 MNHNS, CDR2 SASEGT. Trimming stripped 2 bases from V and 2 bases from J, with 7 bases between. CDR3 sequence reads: CASSESLAYEQYF. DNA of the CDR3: TGTGCCAGCAGTGAAAGCCTTGCCTACGAGCAGTACTTC.